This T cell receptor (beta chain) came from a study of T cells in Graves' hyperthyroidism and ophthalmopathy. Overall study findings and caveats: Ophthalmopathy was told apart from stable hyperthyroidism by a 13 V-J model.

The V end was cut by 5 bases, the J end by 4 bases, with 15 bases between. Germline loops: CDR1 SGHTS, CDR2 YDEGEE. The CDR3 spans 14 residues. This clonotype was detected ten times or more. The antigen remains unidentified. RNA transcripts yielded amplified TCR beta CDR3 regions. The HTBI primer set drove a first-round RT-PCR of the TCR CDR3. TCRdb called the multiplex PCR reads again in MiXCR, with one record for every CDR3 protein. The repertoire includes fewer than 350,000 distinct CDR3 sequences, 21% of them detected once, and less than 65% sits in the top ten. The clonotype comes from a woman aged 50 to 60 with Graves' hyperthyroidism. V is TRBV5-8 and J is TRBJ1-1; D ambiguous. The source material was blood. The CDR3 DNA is TGTGCCAGCAGTCCTGCCGGGCCGGTCACTGAAGCTTTCTTT. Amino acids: CASSPAGPVTEAFF.